A selection of T cell receptor beta chains follows, all from one sample in a study of blood T cell repertoires in COVID-19. Sequenced by immunoSEQ multiplex PCR; TCRdb stores in-frame clones only, minus some. Among about 32,000 clones, about 91% were seen once, and the ten largest hold around 5%. The sequenced material came from peripheral blood. These receptors came from a woman between 70 and 85 years old with active COVID-19. Both conserved end residues are part of each CDR3. A D gene is named only where the DNA matches it firmly. Where a row states a size, it is once, few, many or the class of an expanded clone; other rows omit it.

D | J | V | size | DNA | CDR3
TRBD2 | TRBJ2-1 | TRBV27 | NA | TGTGCCAGCAGGCCGGGACTAGCCTACAATGAGCAGTTCTTC | CASRPGLAYNEQFF
TRBD1 | TRBJ2-5 | TRBV19 | few | TGTGCCAGTAGTATAGGACAGGGTTGGGGAGAGACCCAGTACTTC | CASSIGQGWGETQYF
TRBD1 | TRBJ2-3 | TRBV29-1 | NA | TGCAGCGCTCAGGGGGCCTATACAGATACGCAGTATTTT | CSAQGAYTDTQYF
TRBD1 | TRBJ1-5 | TRBV4-1 | few | TGCGCCAGCAGCCAAGGTACAGGGGAAATCAATCAGCCCCAGCATTTT | CASSQGTGEINQPQHF
NA | TRBJ2-1 | TRBV19 | NA | TGTGCCAGTACCATGGGTGGGCAGGGGGTAGCGGCTGAGCAGTTCTTC | CASTMGGQGVAAEQFF
NA | TRBJ2-2 | TRBV2 | NA | TGTGCCAGCAGTCGAGGGAACACCGGGGAGCTGTTTTTT | CASSRGNTGELFF
NA | TRBJ2-2 | TRBV4-2 | NA | TGTGCCAGCAGCCAAGAAGACCTAGCGACCGCGAACACCGGGGAGCTGTTTTTT | CASSQEDLATANTGELFF
NA | TRBJ2-7 | TRBV7-9 | NA | TGTGCCAGCAGCTCACGCGGAATAGCTATCCCATCCGAGCAGTACTTC | CASSSRGIAIPSEQYF
NA | TRBJ2-7 | TRBV6-5 | NA | TGTGCCAGCAGTTACGACCAGGGGCGCTACGAGCAGTACTTC | CASSYDQGRYEQYF
TRBD1 | TRBJ2-7 | TRBV13 | NA | TGTGCCAGCAGCTTTCGGACAGGGGCCTACGAGCAGTACTTC | CASSFRTGAYEQYF
TRBD2 | TRBJ2-5 | TRBV5-1 | once | TGCGCCAGCAGCGGGAGCGGGGGGGCCGTAGAGACCCAGTACTTC | CASSGSGGAVETQYF
NA | TRBJ2-7 | TRBV28 | NA | TGTGCCAGCAGTTTAGACGGTGAGGACTACGAGCAGTACTTC | CASSLDGEDYEQYF
TRBD2 | TRBJ2-5 | TRBV13 | NA | TGTGCCAGCAGCGACCGAGGACTAGCAGGGGAGACCCAGTACTTC | CASSDRGLAGETQYF